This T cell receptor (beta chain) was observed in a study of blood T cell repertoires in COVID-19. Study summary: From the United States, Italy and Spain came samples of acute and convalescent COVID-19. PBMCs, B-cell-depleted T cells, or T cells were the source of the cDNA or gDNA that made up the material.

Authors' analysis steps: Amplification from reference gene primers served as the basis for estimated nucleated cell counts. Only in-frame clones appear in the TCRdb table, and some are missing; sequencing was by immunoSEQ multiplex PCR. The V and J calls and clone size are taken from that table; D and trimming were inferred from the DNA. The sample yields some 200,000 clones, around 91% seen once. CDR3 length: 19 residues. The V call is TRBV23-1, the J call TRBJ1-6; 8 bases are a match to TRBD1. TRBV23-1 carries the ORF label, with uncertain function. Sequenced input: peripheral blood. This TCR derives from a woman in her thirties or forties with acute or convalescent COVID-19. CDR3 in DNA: TGCGTCCCCCGGCCCAGGGGGCTCAACCTGAGCTCCTATAATTCACCCCTCCACTTT. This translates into CVPRPRGLNLSSYNSPLHF.